This T cell receptor (beta chain) is from a study of chronic HIV infection and antiretroviral therapy. This CDR3 contains 10 residues. The germline gives CDR1 SQVTM, CDR2 ANQGSEA. TCRdb used MiXCR to reprocess the 5' RACE reads, holding one entry per CDR3 protein. The table records fewer than 40,000 distinct CDR3 sequences, 7% to 10% of them present only once. Worth noting for this clonotype: An end of the junction does not agree with germline; a read error may underlie this.

Sequenced input: peripheral blood. This chain uses TRBV29-1 with TRBJ2-7; D not resolved. The sequence came from an adult who had HIV and had not received antiretroviral therapy, or was an uninfected healthy control (not recorded which). The CDR3 coding sequence is TGCAGCGTGTGGACCTACAAGCAGTACTTC. Its translation is CSVWTYKQYF.